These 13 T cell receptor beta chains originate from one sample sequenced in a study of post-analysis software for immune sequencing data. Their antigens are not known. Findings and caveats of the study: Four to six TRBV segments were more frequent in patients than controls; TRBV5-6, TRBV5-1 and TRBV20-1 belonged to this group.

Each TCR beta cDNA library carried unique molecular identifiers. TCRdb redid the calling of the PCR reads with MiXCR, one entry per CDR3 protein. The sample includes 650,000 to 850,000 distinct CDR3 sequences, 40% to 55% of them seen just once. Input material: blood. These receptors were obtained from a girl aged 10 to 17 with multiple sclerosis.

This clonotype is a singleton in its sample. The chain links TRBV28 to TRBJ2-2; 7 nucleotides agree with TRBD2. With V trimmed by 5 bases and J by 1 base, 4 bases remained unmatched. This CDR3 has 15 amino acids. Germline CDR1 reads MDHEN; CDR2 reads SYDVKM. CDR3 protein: CASSQGGRNTGELFF. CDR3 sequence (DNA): TGTGCCAGCAGTCAAGGCGGGAGGAACACCGGGGAGCTGTTTTTT. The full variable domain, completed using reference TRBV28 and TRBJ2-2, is DVKVTQSSRYLVKRTGEKVFLECVQDMDHENMFWYRQDPGLGLRLIYFSYDVKMKEKGDIPEGYSVSREKKERFSLILESASTNQTSMYLCASSQGGRNTGELFFGEGSRLTVL.

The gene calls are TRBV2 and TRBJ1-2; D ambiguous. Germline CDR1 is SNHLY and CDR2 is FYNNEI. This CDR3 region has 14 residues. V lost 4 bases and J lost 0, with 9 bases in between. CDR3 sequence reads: CASSGPAANYGYTF. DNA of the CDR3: TGTGCCAGCAGTGGCCCAGCAGCTAACTATGGCTACACCTTC.

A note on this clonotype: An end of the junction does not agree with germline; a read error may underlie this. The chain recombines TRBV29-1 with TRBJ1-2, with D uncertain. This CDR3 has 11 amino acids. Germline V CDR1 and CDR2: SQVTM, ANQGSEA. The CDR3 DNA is TGCGGCGTTGAATCTAACTATGGCTACACCTTC. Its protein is CGVESNYGYTF.

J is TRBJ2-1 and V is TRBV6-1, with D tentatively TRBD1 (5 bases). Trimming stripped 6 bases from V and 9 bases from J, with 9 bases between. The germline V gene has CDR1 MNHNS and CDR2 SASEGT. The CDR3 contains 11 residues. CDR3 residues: CASRSGFEQFF. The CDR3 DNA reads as TGTGCCAGCAGGTCAGGGTTTGAGCAGTTCTTC.

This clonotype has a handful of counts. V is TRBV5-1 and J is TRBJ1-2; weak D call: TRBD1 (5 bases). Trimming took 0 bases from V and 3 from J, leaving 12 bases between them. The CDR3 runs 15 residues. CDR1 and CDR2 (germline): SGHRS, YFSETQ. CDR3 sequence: CASSLVQGTDYGYTF. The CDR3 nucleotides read TGCGCCAGCAGCTTGGTTCAGGGTACGGACTATGGCTACACCTTC.

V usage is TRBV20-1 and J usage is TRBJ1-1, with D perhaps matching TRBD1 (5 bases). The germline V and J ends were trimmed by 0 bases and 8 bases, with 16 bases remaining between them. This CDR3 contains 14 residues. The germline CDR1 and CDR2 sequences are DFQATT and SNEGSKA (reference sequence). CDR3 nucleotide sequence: TGCAGTGCTAGAGACGAAAAGACAGCGAGAGAAGCTTTCTTT. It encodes CSARDEKTAREAFF.

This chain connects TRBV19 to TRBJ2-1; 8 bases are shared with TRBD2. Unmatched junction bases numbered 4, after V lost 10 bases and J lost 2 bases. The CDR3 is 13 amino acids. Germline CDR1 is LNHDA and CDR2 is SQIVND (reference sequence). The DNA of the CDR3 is TGTGCCACCCTTAGCGGGACCTACAATGAGCAGTTCTTC. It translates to CATLSGTYNEQFF.

CDR3 protein: CASSARRGTWYGYTF. The DNA for the CDR3 is TGTGCCAGCAGCGCTAGACGGGGAACTTGGTATGGCTACACCTTC. J is TRBJ1-2 and V is TRBV6-5; D is uncertain. Germline CDR1 is MNHEY and CDR2 is SVGAGI. The CDR3 consists of 15 residues. V lost 6 bases to trimming and J lost 5 bases, with 19 bases between them.

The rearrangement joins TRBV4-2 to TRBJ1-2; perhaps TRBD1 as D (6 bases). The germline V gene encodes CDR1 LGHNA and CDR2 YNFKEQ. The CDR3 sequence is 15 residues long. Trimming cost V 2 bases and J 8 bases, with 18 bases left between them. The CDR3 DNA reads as TGTGCCAGCAGCCAAAACGACAGGTTGAATTCCGGCTACACCTTC. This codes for CASSQNDRLNSGYTF.

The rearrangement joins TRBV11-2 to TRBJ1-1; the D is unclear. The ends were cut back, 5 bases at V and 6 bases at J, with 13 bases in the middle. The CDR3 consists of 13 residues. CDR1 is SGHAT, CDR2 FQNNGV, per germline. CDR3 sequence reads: CASSPAGGSEAFF. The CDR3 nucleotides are TGTGCCAGCAGCCCGGCCGGCGGGTCTGAAGCTTTCTTT.

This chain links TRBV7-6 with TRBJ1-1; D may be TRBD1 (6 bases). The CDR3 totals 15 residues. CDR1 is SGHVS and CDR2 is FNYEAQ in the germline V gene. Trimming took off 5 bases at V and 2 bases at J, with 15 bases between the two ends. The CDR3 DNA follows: TGTGCCAGCAGCCTTTCGACAGGCCTAAACACTGAAGCTTTCTTT. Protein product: CASSLSTGLNTEAFF.

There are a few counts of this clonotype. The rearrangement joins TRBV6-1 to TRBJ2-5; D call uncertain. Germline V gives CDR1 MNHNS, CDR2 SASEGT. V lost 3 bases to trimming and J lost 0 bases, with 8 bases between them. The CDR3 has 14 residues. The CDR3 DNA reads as TGTGCCAGCAGTGACTACCTGTACCAAGAGACCCAGTACTTC. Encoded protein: CASSDYLYQETQYF.

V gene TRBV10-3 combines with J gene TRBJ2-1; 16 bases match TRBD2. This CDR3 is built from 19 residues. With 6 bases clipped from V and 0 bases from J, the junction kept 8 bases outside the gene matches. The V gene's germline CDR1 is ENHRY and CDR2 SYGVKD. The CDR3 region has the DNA TGTGCCATCAGCGCCGGGACTAGCGGGAGGGATAGCTCCTACAATGAGCAGTTCTTC. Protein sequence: CAISAGTSGRDSSYNEQFF.